The present entry profiles one TCR beta chain with its context. There are 14 residues in the CDR3. V dropped 3 bases and J dropped 0 bases, with 7 bases sitting between them. The germline CDR1 and CDR2 sequences are MNHEY and SMNVEV (reference sequence). PCR primers comprised 60 Vbeta and 13 Jbeta primers. Method: immunoSEQ multiplex PCR; TCRdb's copy keeps in-frame clones and lacks some. The specimen's table records some 180,000 clones. The data were taken from a study of cytomegalovirus exposure and HLA in healthy donors. The sequenced material came from PBMCs. The TCR comes from a man younger than 45 in good health and CMV-seronegative. The gene calls are TRBV27 and TRBJ2-3; D uncertain. CDR3 residues: CASSLLVSTDTQYF. The CDR3 DNA reads TGTGCCAGCAGTTTGTTAGTTAGCACAGATACGCAGTATTTT.